The sequence of this TCR beta chain was determined in a study of cytomegalovirus exposure and HLA in healthy donors. Study outcomes and limitations: There were about 160 TCR beta chains listed as cytomegalovirus-associated. Based on reports, TCR beta sequences accurately predicted HLA-A and HLA-B alleles for most subjects.

In the case of this clone: Its cognate antigen is unknown.

60 Vbeta and 13 Jbeta primers were used in PCR. Repertoires were generated with immunoSEQ multiplex PCR, while TCRdb's copy carries only in-frame clones and drops some. Of some 150,000 clones listed, about 80% are singletons. Sequencing used PBMCs. The TCR sequence derives from a woman between 45 and 65 years old in good health and CMV-seropositive.

CDR3 residues: CASSLGGLAGGLSYEQYF. The CDR3 coding sequence is TGTGCCAGCAGCTTAGGGGGACTAGCGGGGGGACTCAGCTACGAGCAGTACTTC. The chain links TRBV7-2 to TRBJ2-7, with TRBD2 identical over 15 bases. Looked up from germline, CDR1 is SGHTA and CDR2 is FQGNSA. The CDR3 runs 18 residues. The V and J ends lost 1 base and 3 bases, in that order; junction bases with no gene match: 7.